Presented here are 25 T cell receptor beta chains from one specimen sequenced in a study of CD8 T cells in Susac syndrome. A quantity of roughly 0.5 to 1 ug RNA underwent reverse transcription using random hexamers. TCRdb recomputed calls from the immunoSEQ multiplex PCR reads with MiXCR, one row per CDR3 protein. Seen here are around 190,000 distinct CDR3 sequences, 95% observed once, and the top ten hold around 0.15%. Sequences were obtained from CD8+ T cells from PBMCs. Receptors originate from a human donor with multiple sclerosis.

This chain joins TRBV20-1 and TRBJ2-7; 7 nucleotides agree with TRBD1. CDR1 and CDR2 (germline): DFQATT, SNEGSKA (reference sequence). V gave up 3 bases and J gave up 0 bases; unmatched junction bases: 8. The CDR3 consists of 15 residues. The CDR3 loop reads CSARPLRDSSYEQYF. The CDR3, as DNA: TGCAGTGCTAGGCCCCTCCGGGACAGCTCCTACGAGCAGTACTTC.

The genes are TRBV27 and TRBJ2-5; 7 bases are a match to TRBD1. V lost 1 base to trimming and J lost 5 bases; unmatched junction nucleotides: 4. Looked up from germline, CDR1 is MNHEY and CDR2 is SMNVEV (reference sequence). The CDR3 consists of 14 residues. The CDR3 DNA reads TGTGCCAGCAGTTTATTCGCCAGGGGGGAGACCCAGTACTTC. Translating it yields CASSLFARGETQYF.

The chain carries TRBV20-1 and TRBJ1-1; TRBD1 might be the D (5 bases). Trimming cost V 0 bases and J 6 bases, with 8 bases left between them. Germline CDR1 and CDR2: DFQATT and SNEGSKA (reference sequence). This CDR3 is built from 12 residues. For the CDR3, the DNA is TGCAGTGCTAGAGATACGGGGGCTGAAGCTTTCTTT. Its translation: CSARDTGAEAFF.

This chain uses TRBV11-2 with TRBJ2-7; D is undetermined. Trimming removed 1 base at V and 2 bases at J, with 6 bases between. Germline values: CDR1 SGHAT, CDR2 FQNNGV. The CDR3 consists of 13 residues. DNA for the CDR3: TGTGCCAGCAGCTTAGGAATACCCTACGAGCAGTACTTC. It codes for CASSLGIPYEQYF.

The rearrangement joins TRBV9 to TRBJ1-1; D gene uncertain. Trimming took off 0 bases at V and 1 base at J, with 13 bases between the two ends. CDR1 and CDR2 from the germline V gene are SGDLS and YYNGEE. The CDR3 consists of 16 residues. The CDR3 nucleotides are TGTGCCAGCAGCGTAGAGTCGTACGTTCCGAACACTGAAGCTTTCTTT. It is translated as CASSVESYVPNTEAFF.

The gene calls are TRBV6-5 and TRBJ2-7, with D hard to call. Germline V gene sequence: CDR1 MNHEY, CDR2 SVGAGI. The CDR3 runs to 14 residues. The V end lost 5 bases, the J end lost 2 bases, and 13 bases lay between the germline ends. CDR3 coding DNA: TGTGCCAGCAGTCCCCTCGGAAGGCCCTACGAGCAGTACTTC. This encodes CASSPLGRPYEQYF.

V gene TRBV12-5 combines with J gene TRBJ1-6; 7 bases fit TRBD1. The CDR3 consists of 15 residues. V dropped 7 bases and J dropped 4; count of bases not matched to a gene: 7. Germline CDR1 reads LGHNT; CDR2 reads FRNRAP. CDR3 sequence (DNA): TGTGCTAGTGCGGGACAGAGTCATTATAATTCACCCCTCCACTTT. Its translation is CASAGQSHYNSPLHF.

V usage is TRBV7-9 and J usage is TRBJ2-2; D unresolved. Germline V gives CDR1 SEHNR, CDR2 FQNEAQ (reference sequence). V gave up 8 bases and J gave up 6 bases, with 4 bases separating them. This CDR3 is 10 amino acids long. In nucleotides, the CDR3 is TGTGCCAGCGAACCCGGGGAGCTGTTTTTT. Its protein product is CASEPGELFF.

V and J are TRBV5-1 and TRBJ2-1, with 7 bases lining up with TRBD1. The CDR3 has 14 amino acids. The V segment lost 1 base and the J segment 3 bases; nucleotides outside the gene matches: 1. The germline gives CDR1 SGHRS, CDR2 YFSETQ. The CDR3 DNA reads as TGCGCCAGCAGCTTGACAGGGGTCTACAATGAGCAGTTCTTC. Its protein is CASSLTGVYNEQFF.

The chain is built from TRBV27 and TRBJ2-7, with 10 positions matching TRBD2. Per the germline V gene, CDR1 is MNHEY and CDR2 is SMNVEV (reference sequence). Trimming removed 5 bases from V and 7 bases from J; junction bases left unmatched: 8. The CDR3 has 14 residues. The CDR3 protein is CASSLSGRAREQYF. DNA of the CDR3: TGTGCCAGCAGTCTGAGCGGGAGGGCCCGGGAGCAGTACTTC.

CDR3 in DNA: TGTGCCAGCAGCTTAGCGACAGGGTGGGATGAGCAGTTCTTC. It is translated as CASSLATGWDEQFF. The chain recombines TRBV11-2 with TRBJ2-1; 7 bases line up with TRBD1. With V trimmed by 1 base and J by 8 bases, 5 bases remained unmatched. CDR1 and CDR2 (germline): SGHAT, FQNNGV. The CDR3 is 14 amino acids.

The J gene is TRBJ2-5, the V gene TRBV20-1; TRBD1 agrees at 7 bases. J gave up 6 bases and V 0 bases, and 4 bases lay outside the gene matches. The CDR3 length is 13 residues. Germline V lookup: CDR1 DFQATT, CDR2 SNEGSKA (reference sequence). CDR3 DNA: TGCAGTGCTAGAGATATCAGGGGGAAGACCCAGTACTTC. Encoded protein: CSARDIRGKTQYF.

J is TRBJ2-3 and V is TRBV7-6; tentatively, D is TRBD1 or TRBD2 (6 bases each). The length of the CDR3 is 16 residues. The ends were cut back, 5 bases at V and 0 bases at J, with 15 bases in the middle. The germline CDR1 and CDR2 sequences are SGHVS and FNYEAQ. CDR3: CASSPPGGISTDTQYF. DNA of the CDR3: TGTGCCAGCAGCCCCCCCGGGGGCATCAGCACAGATACGCAGTATTTT.

The chain is built from TRBV14 and TRBJ2-7; D may be TRBD2 (5 bases). CDR3 length: 13 residues. Germline values: CDR1 SGHDN, CDR2 FVKESK. Trimming took off 1 base at V and 6 bases at J, with 10 bases between the two ends. The CDR3 protein is CASSQGRASEQYF. CDR3 nucleotides: TGTGCCAGCAGCCAAGGGCGGGCGAGCGAGCAGTACTTC.

The chain uses TRBV20-1 and TRBJ2-5; 7 bases align to TRBD1. The CDR3 length is 13 residues. Germline trimming cut 6 bases from V and 5 bases from J; bases unmatched to any gene: 9. Germline V gene lookup returns CDR1 DFQATT and CDR2 SNEGSKA (reference sequence). CDR3 in amino acids: CSARRDRGETQYF. The CDR3, as DNA: TGCAGTGCGCGCCGGGACAGAGGCGAGACCCAGTACTTC.

The chain carries TRBV2 and TRBJ2-6; D call uncertain. Germline assignment: CDR1 SNHLY and CDR2 FYNNEI. CDR3 length: 14 residues. Trimming left V 8 bases short and J 0 bases short, with 8 bases between. The CDR3, as DNA: TGTGCCAGCTTAGGATACTCTGGGGCCAACGTCCTGACTTTC. Protein sequence: CASLGYSGANVLTF.

V is TRBV12-3 or TRBV12-4 and J is TRBJ2-3; D tentatively fits TRBD1 or TRBD2 (5 bases each). This CDR3 region has 16 residues. V lost 4 bases, J lost 2 bases, and 16 bases lay in between. The CDR3 region is CASSSTGTGPTDTQYF. CDR3 nucleotides: TGTGCCAGCAGTTCCACCGGGACCGGACCCACAGATACGCAGTATTTT.

V is TRBV6-5 and J is TRBJ1-1; D not certain. The germline CDR1 and CDR2 sequences are MNHEY and SVGAGI. The CDR3 consists of 14 residues. V lost 0 bases and J 5 bases, leaving 10 bases between the germline ends. CDR3 protein: CASSYSGVGTEAFF. The DNA for the CDR3 is TGTGCCAGCAGTTACTCCGGGGTTGGAACTGAAGCTTTCTTT.

The V and J genes are TRBV28 and TRBJ2-7, with D maybe TRBD1 (6 bases). This CDR3 has 15 amino acids. Germline lookup yields CDR1 MDHEN and CDR2 SYDVKM. Deletions cut 7 bases from V and 2 bases from J, with 18 bases between. The CDR3 DNA is TGTGCCAGCATTAGCCGGGCAGGGGTGACCTACGAGCAGTACTTC. This encodes CASISRAGVTYEQYF.

The genes are TRBV9 and TRBJ1-1, with D possibly TRBD1 on 6 matching bases. Trimming took 4 bases from V and 8 from J, leaving 18 bases between them. CDR1 is SGDLS, CDR2 YYNGEE, per germline. The CDR3 sequence is 14 residues long. As DNA, the CDR3 is TGTGCCAGCAGCCCGGAGTGGACCGGGACAGAAGCTTTCTTT. Protein product: CASSPEWTGTEAFF.

The chain employs TRBV20-1 and TRBJ1-2; 11 positions match TRBD1. Germline CDR1 reads DFQATT; CDR2 reads SNEGSKA (reference sequence). CDR3 length: 16 residues. The ends lost 4 bases at V and 8 bases at J; junction bases unmatched: 15. The CDR3 reads CSANGEALGTGGGYTF. CDR3 coding DNA: TGCAGTGCTAACGGGGAGGCTCTTGGGACAGGGGGAGGCTACACCTTC.

The chain joins TRBV3-1 to TRBJ2-7; D remains unclear. V lost 0 bases, J lost 5 bases, and 5 bases lay in between. The CDR3 is 12 amino acids. Germline lookup yields CDR1 LGHDT and CDR2 YNNKEL (reference sequence). CDR3 sequence reads: CASSQDWHEQYF. The CDR3 DNA follows: TGTGCCAGCAGCCAAGATTGGCACGAGCAGTACTTC.

This chain uses TRBV9 with TRBJ1-4, with unresolved D. Trimming removed 5 bases at V and 5 bases at J, with 10 bases between. Germline V gene lookup returns CDR1 SGDLS and CDR2 YYNGEE. The CDR3 is made up of 13 amino acids. The chain's CDR3 is CASSGQLNEKLFF. CDR3 nucleotide sequence: TGTGCCAGCAGTGGGCAGCTGAATGAAAAACTGTTTTTT. Variable domain in full (rest from reference TRBV9 and TRBJ1-4): DSGVTQTPKHLITATGQRVTLRCSPRSGDLSVYWYQQSLDQGLQFLIQYYNGEERAKGNILERFSAQQFPDLHSELNLSSLELGDSALYFCASSGQLNEKLFFGSGTQLSVL.

V is TRBV29-1 and J is TRBJ2-6; a weak D match, TRBD1 (5 bases). The CDR3 has 15 residues. From germline, CDR1 is SQVTM and CDR2 ANQGSEA. Trimming stripped 6 bases from V and 4 bases from J, with 16 bases between. CDR3 DNA: TGCAGCGTCCAACAGGTCCTAGGGGGGGCCAACGTCCTGACTTTC. It translates to CSVQQVLGGANVLTF. The whole variable domain, filled in from reference TRBV29-1 and TRBJ2-6, reads SAVISQKPSRDICQRGTSLTIQCQVDSQVTMMFWYRQQPGQSLTLIATANQGSEATYESGFVIDKFPISRPNLTFSTLTVSNMSPEDSSIYLCSVQQVLGGANVLTFGAGSRLTVL.

The V gene is TRBV9, the J gene TRBJ2-1; 13 bases agree with TRBD2. Germline lookup yields CDR1 SGDLS and CDR2 YYNGEE. The length of the CDR3 is 17 residues. After removal of 0 bases from V and 4 bases from J, the junction contained 4 bases not matched to a gene. CDR3 in DNA: TGTGCCAGCAGCGTAGGGACTAGCGGGAGTGGGTACAATGAGCAGTTCTTC. Its protein product is CASSVGTSGSGYNEQFF. The complete variable domain, with remaining parts taken from reference TRBV9 and TRBJ2-1, reads DSGVTQTPKHLITATGQRVTLRCSPRSGDLSVYWYQQSLDQGLQFLIQYYNGEERAKGNILERFSAQQFPDLHSELNLSSLELGDSALYFCASSVGTSGSGYNEQFFGPGTRLTVL.